This paragraph reports one T cell receptor (beta chain). The table came from immunoSEQ multiplex PCR; TCRdb's copy has only in-frame clones and leaves some out. This sample has 5,000 to 6,500 clones, with approximately 70% found just once. The data originate from a study of early stage breast cancer tumors. With 1 base removed from V and 3 bases from J, the gap between germline ends came to 11 bases. Germline assignment: CDR1 SGHTA and CDR2 FQGTGA. The CDR3 sequence is 15 residues long. This TCR derives from a person aged 55 to 70 with breast cancer. The specimen was normal breast tissue next to the tumor. The rearrangement joins TRBV7-3 to TRBJ2-3; possibly TRBD2 for D (7 bases). The CDR3 DNA reads as TGTGCCAGCAGCTTAATCGGGGGGCCGACAGATACGCAGTATTTT. This translates into CASSLIGGPTDTQYF.